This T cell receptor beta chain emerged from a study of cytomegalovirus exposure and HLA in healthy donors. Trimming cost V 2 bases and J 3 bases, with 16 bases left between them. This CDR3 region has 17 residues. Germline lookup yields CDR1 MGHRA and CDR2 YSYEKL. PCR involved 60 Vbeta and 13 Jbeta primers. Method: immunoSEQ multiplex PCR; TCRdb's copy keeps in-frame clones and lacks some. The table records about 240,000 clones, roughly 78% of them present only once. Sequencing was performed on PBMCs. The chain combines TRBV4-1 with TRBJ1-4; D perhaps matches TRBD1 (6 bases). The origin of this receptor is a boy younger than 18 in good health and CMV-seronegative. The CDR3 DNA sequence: TGCGCCAGCAGCCAAAGTAGTTGGGCAGGGGCTAATGAAAAACTGTTTTTT. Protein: CASSQSSWAGANEKLFF.